Sequencing of this TCR beta chain was carried out in a study of cytomegalovirus exposure and HLA in healthy donors. Concerning this clone itself: Its antigen is unidentified.

Though probably carrying unrecorded immune exposures, donors were nominally healthy at sampling. The PCR employed 60 Vbeta primers together with 13 Jbeta primers. Using immunoSEQ multiplex PCR, the repertoire was profiled, and TCRdb retains in-frame clones only, with some absent. The table lists approximately 160,000 clones, approximately 77% of them singletons. General study results and limits: A prior analysis recorded that most TCR beta V segments were productive about 90% or about 30% of the time. Cytomegalovirus association was assigned to around 150 TCR beta chains. A few CMV-associated chains proved CMV antigen-specific in vitro.

The CDR3 is 13 residues long. Germline V lookup: CDR1 SEHNR, CDR2 FQNEAQ (reference sequence). Deletions cut 4 bases from V and 4 bases from J, with 11 bases between. The material sequenced was PBMCs. The rearrangement links TRBV7-9 to TRBJ2-7, with a weak D call TRBD2 (5 bases). The source of this sequence is a man in his late teens or twenties in good health and CMV-seronegative. Here the CDR3 reads CASSSSSGYEQYF. DNA of the CDR3: TGTGCCAGCAGCTCAAGCTCGGGGTACGAGCAGTACTTC.